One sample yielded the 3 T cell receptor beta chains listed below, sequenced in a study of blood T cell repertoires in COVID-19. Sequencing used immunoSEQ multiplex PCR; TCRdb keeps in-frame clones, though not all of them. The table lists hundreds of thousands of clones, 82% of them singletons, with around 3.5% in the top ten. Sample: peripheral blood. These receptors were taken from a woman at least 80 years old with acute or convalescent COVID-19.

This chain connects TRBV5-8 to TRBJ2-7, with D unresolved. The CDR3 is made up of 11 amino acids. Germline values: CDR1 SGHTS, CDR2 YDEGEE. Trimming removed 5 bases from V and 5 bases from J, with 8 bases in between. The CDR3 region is CASRAPHEQYF. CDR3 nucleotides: TGTGCCAGCAGGGCCCCACACGAGCAGTACTTC.

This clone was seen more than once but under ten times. CDR3 in DNA: TGTGCCAGCAGTTACTCGTTCAGGGCGACTAATGAAAAACTGTTTTTT. This gives the protein CASSYSFRATNEKLFF. The gene calls are TRBV6-5 and TRBJ1-4, with TRBD1 as a possible D gene (5 bases). The CDR3 sequence is 16 residues long. Per the germline V gene, CDR1 is MNHEY and CDR2 is SVGAGI. The ends were cut back, 0 bases at V and 2 bases at J, with 10 bases in the middle.

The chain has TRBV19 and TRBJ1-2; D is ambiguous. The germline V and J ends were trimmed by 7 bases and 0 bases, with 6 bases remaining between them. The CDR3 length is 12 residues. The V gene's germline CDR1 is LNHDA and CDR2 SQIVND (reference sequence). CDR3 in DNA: TGTGCCAGTACGACTGCTAACTATGGCTACACCTTC. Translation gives CASTTANYGYTF.